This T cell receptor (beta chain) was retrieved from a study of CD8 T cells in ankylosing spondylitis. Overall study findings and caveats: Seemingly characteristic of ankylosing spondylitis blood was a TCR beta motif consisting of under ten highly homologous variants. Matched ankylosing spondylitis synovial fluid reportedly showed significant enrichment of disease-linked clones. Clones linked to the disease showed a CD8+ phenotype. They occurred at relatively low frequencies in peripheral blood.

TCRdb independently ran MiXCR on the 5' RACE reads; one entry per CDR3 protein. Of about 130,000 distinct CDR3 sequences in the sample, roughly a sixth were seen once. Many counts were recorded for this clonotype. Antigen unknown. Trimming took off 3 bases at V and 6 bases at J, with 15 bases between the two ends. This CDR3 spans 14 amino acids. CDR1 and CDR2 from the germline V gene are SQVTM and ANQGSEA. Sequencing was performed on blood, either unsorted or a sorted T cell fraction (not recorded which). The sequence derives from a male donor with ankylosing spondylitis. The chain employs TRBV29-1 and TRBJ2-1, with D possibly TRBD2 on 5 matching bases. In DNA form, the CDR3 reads TGCAGCGTTGAGCGAGGTCCGGGGTCCAATGAGCAGTTCTTC. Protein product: CSVERGPGSNEQFF.